Sequencing of this TCR beta chain was carried out in a study of cytomegalovirus exposure and HLA in healthy donors. The PCR employed 60 Vbeta primers together with 13 Jbeta primers. Assay used: immunoSEQ multiplex PCR; TCRdb lists only in-frame clones, some missing. The sample holds 80,000 to 100,000 clones; approximately 71% are singletons and the top ten take more than 15%. The V end lost 5 bases, the J end lost 7 bases, and 21 bases lay between the germline ends. The CDR3 consists of 16 residues. Germline V CDR1 and CDR2: MDHEN, SYDVKM. The chain carries TRBV28 and TRBJ2-1, with D possibly TRBD1 on 6 matching bases. The sample comprised PBMCs. The origin of this receptor is a woman aged 18 to 35 in good health and CMV-seropositive. CDR3 region: CASSIAYDRIRNEQFF. CDR3 DNA sequence: TGTGCCAGCAGTATTGCCTATGACAGGATAAGGAATGAGCAGTTCTTC.